This TCR beta chain was captured by sequencing in a study of tumor-infiltrating lymphocytes in primary liver carcinoma (dated by TCRdb to about 2017). Background on the whole study: The five patients, three men and two women aged 30 to 69 years, had hepatocellular carcinoma (four) or combined HCC and intrahepatic cholangiocarcinoma (one). Agilent mRNA microarray profiling was performed on the roughly 25 tumor region samples to relate TCRbeta repertoire diversity to the local molecular phenotype. The tumors of the five patients were staged as T1-T3 N0M0, with maximum diameters ranging from roughly 4.2 to 10 cm. Technical replicate repertoires showed high reproducibility, with mean shared-clone rates roughly 0.87 and correlation coefficients above 0.95. The study combined TCRbeta repertoire sequencing, expression microarrays and whole-exome sequencing across five regions of each liver tumor, with adjacent normal tissue and blood. A total of roughly 35 specimens from 5 patients, comprising about 25 tumor regions, 5 adjacent noncancerous liver tissues and 5 peripheral blood samples, were covered by TCRbeta repertoire sequencing. Each sample produced about 3.5 to 8 million productive TCRbeta reads, and read depth showed no significant difference between tissue types. Results and caveats for the whole study, not just this receptor: Comparison of CD4+ and CD8+ T cell repertoires was precluded by the use of bulk unsorted samples. Only the TCR beta chain was sequenced, which likely underestimates true repertoire diversity because unpaired alpha chains were not captured. With just a few patients in the study, the authors point out that the findings should be validated in a larger study. The top 250 clones made up a significantly larger repertoire fraction in tumors than in blood (p = 0.039). Pairs of tumor regions showed greater repertoire overlap (mean around 36%) than tumor-adjacent pairs (roughly 17%) or tumor-blood pairs (roughly 15%), which is consistent with antigen-driven expansion. Only about 8-24% of top clones were present in all five regions of a tumor, suggesting spatial heterogeneity of tumor-infiltrating T cells.

This clonotype was recorded at least ten times. Its cognate antigen has yet to be identified. The sample holds no much larger clone one base away, and base qualities are not on file. The CDR1 and CDR2 encoded by the germline V gene are ENHRY and SYGVKD. V gives up 5 bases and J gives up 0 bases, and the segment between their germline ends measures 14 bases. From cysteine to phenylalanine, the CDR3 is 16 amino acids long. CDR3 DNA is the only sequence kept; it has 48 bases, read in frame from the first base. Total RNA and DNA were co-extracted without cell sorting from around 20-30 mg of bulk tissue using the AllPrep DNA/RNA mini kit. Surgical resection was performed in China between 2015 and 2016 on about 5 patients with histopathologically diagnosed primary liver carcinoma. At the time of sampling, the patients had chronic HBV infection and had not received any treatment. Each tumor was sampled at five spatially separated regions: the superior, inferior, left-lateral and right-lateral poles and the tumor centre. According to histology, viable tumor cells made up more than 75% of every tumor sample. Pieces of fresh tumor and adjacent tissue were cut in half, with one half kept in RNAlater at -80 degrees C and the other half sent for histology.

A constant-region primer and ProtoScript II reverse transcriptase were used to reverse-transcribe TCRbeta-specific cDNA from approximately 550 ng total RNA. Three nested multiplex PCR rounds, following a slightly modified ARM-PCR procedure, were used to build the TCRbeta libraries. Each of the first two PCR rounds ran for about 11 cycles using multiplex TRBV1-TRBV30 forward primers together with a Cbeta reverse primer. A final 25-cycle PCR with Deep VentR polymerase added sample barcodes and Illumina adapters. Amplicons of 200-500 bp were gel-purified with a QIAquick gel extraction kit before sequencing. TCRbeta amplicons were sequenced on an Illumina HiSeq 2500 with 250-bp paired-end reads. On the study's bioinformatics: Trimmomatic v0.33 was used to quality-trim the reads, and FLASH v1.2.11 was used to merge paired reads so that full CDR3 sequences could be recovered. MiGEC v1.2.1b assigned V, D and J germline segments to the rearranged TCRbeta sequences. Clonotype statistics and Shannon-Wiener diversity indices were computed with VDJtools v1.0.0. Except for diversity analysis, only each sample's 250 most abundant clonotypes were used in subsequent analyses to reduce sampling bias. Clones were called with MiXCR by TCRdb after fastp trimmed the public reads at Q25, and only in-frame beta chains were retained. Identical CDR3 protein sequences are pooled into one entry, listed with their most common genes and DNA. TCRdb's processing, not the authors' own work, is the source of the V and J calls. The sample includes tens of thousands of distinct CDR3 sequences, with over 65% observed a single time. The top ten hold approximately 25% of the sample.

The source material was liver tumor tissue from sampling region 3. In light of the paper, this sample's cell subset or site label describes: tumor region T3, left-lateral pole. The chain employs TRBV10-3 and TRBJ1-3; the D gene is possibly TRBD1, with 5 bases matching. The TCR comes from a man aged 40-49 years with primary liver carcinoma and hepatitis B virus infection. CDR3 region: CAISPAGHNSGNTIYF. The DNA sequence is TGTGCCATCAGTCCGGCCGGACACAACTCTGGAAACACCATATATTTT.